This TCR beta chain is drawn from a study of beta chain features in type 1 diabetes. General study findings and limits: The influence of HLA type on TCRB rearrangement stayed undetermined. It was among patients, rather than healthy donors, that naive, central memory and Treg TCRB repertoires appeared more similar. Type 1 diabetes patients had TCRB CDR3s that were shorter (moderately but significantly so) in all four CD4+ subsets.

Looked up from germline, CDR1 is MGHRA and CDR2 is YSYEKL. Trimming pared 1 base from V and 6 bases from J, leaving 6 bases between. The CDR3 spans 12 residues. Since all of the isolated RNA was reverse transcribed, expressed TCRB transcripts were what got sequenced. Sequencing used immunoSEQ multiplex PCR; TCRdb keeps in-frame clones, though not all of them. The table lists 600,000 or so clones, roughly 13% of them singletons. This clone was seen more than once but under ten times. Antigen unknown. Blood was drawn once from each donor into heparinised tubes. The draws averaged about 0.11 L. CD4+ naive, central memory, regulatory and stem cell-like memory subsets were isolated by sorting on CD45RO/CCR7/CD25/CD127/CD95/CD27.

The receptor's source is a man younger than 35 with type 1 diabetes. Sequencing was carried out using naive CD4+ T cells from blood. The chain has TRBV4-1 and TRBJ2-5, with a possible D match to TRBD1 (5 bases). CDR3 in DNA: TGCGCCAGCAGCCAAGCAGGGAAGACCCAGTACTTC. Translating it yields CASSQAGKTQYF.